These 15 T cell receptor beta chains came from one sample sequenced in a study of blood T cell repertoires in COVID-19. Generated by immunoSEQ multiplex PCR, the TCRdb table keeps only in-frame clones and is missing some. The sample carries around 140,000 clones, over 70% recorded once. Sequenced: PBMCs or T cells enriched from blood (not recorded which). Source of these receptors: a man between 60 and 70 years old who had recovered from COVID-19.

V is TRBV7-2 and J is TRBJ2-7; D may be TRBD1 (5 bases). Deletions cut 6 bases from V and 2 bases from J, with 14 bases between. Germline loops: CDR1 SGHTA, CDR2 FQGNSA. This CDR3 is 14 amino acids long. The CDR3 sequence: CASRIAGLPYEQYF. The CDR3 region has the DNA TGTGCCAGCAGGATCGCAGGGCTCCCCTACGAGCAGTACTTC.

This chain connects TRBV5-6 to TRBJ2-5; TRBD1 agrees at 7 bases. Trimming took 6 bases from V and 1 from J; bases not matched to a gene: 9. The germline gives CDR1 SGHDT, CDR2 YYEEEE. CDR3 length equals 15 residues. CDR3 sequence: CASMLLGQLQETQYF. CDR3 bases: TGTGCCAGCATGCTCCTGGGACAGCTCCAAGAGACCCAGTACTTC. Full variable domain (remainder filled in from reference TRBV5-6 and TRBJ2-5): DAGVTQSPTHLIKTRGQQVTLRCSPKSGHDTVSWYQQALGQGPQFIFQYYEEEERQRGNFPDRFSGHQFPNYSSELNVNALLLGDSALYLCASMLLGQLQETQYFGPGTRLLVL.

The rearrangement uses TRBV10-3 and TRBJ2-5; 8 positions match TRBD2. CDR1 ENHRY and CDR2 SYGVKD come from the germline V gene. CDR3 size: 15 residues. V shed 5 bases, J shed 6 bases, and the junction held 11 bases outside the gene matches. The CDR3 sequence: CAISPTSGERQTQYF. The DNA for the CDR3 is TGTGCCATCAGTCCCACTAGCGGCGAGAGGCAGACCCAGTACTTC.

The gene calls are TRBV9 and TRBJ2-3; 12 bases align to TRBD2. V shed 2 bases, J shed 2 bases, and the junction held 6 bases outside the gene matches. This CDR3 is built from 17 residues. CDR1 and CDR2 from the germline V gene are SGDLS and YYNGEE. CDR3 in amino acids: CASSVGLAGILTDTQYF. Here the CDR3 DNA reads TGTGCCAGCAGCGTGGGACTAGCGGGCATCCTCACAGATACGCAGTATTTT. Full variable domain (rest looked up from reference TRBV9 and TRBJ2-3): DSGVTQTPKHLITATGQRVTLRCSPRSGDLSVYWYQQSLDQGLQFLIQYYNGEERAKGNILERFSAQQFPDLHSELNLSSLELGDSALYFCASSVGLAGILTDTQYFGPGTRLTVL.

To note about this clone: Germline is not matched at one junction end, which may reflect a read error. V gene TRBV28 combines with J gene TRBJ1-4; TRBD1 aligns across 10 bases. Germline V gene sequence: CDR1 MDHEN, CDR2 SYDVKM. The CDR3 loop spans 15 amino acids. In DNA, the CDR3 is TGTGCCAGCAGCCTTGTTGGGGACAGGGGCTCCTTTCGCACTTTT. Translation gives CASSLVGDRGSFRTF.

J is TRBJ2-2 and V is TRBV5-5, with D perhaps TRBD2 (5 bases). CDR3 length: 17 residues. With 0 bases removed from V and 1 base from J, the gap between germline ends came to 13 bases. The V gene's germline CDR1 is SGHKS and CDR2 YYEKEE (reference sequence). The CDR3 spells CASSLEGRGRNTGELFF. CDR3 nucleotides: TGTGCCAGCAGCTTGGAGGGCCGAGGGAGGAACACCGGGGAGCTGTTTTTT.

This rearrangement joins TRBV5-1 to TRBJ2-1, with no clear D. Germline V gives CDR1 SGHRS, CDR2 YFSETQ. Trimming stripped 1 base from V and 5 bases from J, with 4 bases between. This CDR3 is built from 12 residues. In DNA form, the CDR3 reads TGCGCCAGCAGCTTGAACAACAATGAGCAGTTCTTC. Translating it yields CASSLNNNEQFF.

This clone was picked up one time. V gene TRBV5-4 combines with J gene TRBJ2-2, with D tentatively TRBD1 (6 bases). The CDR3 totals 13 residues. The V end was cut by 3 bases, the J end by 4 bases, with 7 bases between. CDR1 is SGHNT and CDR2 is YYREEE in the germline V gene (reference sequence). DNA of the CDR3: TGTGCCAGCAGCTCACAGGGCACCGGGGAGCTGTTTTTT. It yields the protein CASSSQGTGELFF.

This clone was found once. The chain employs TRBV7-9 and TRBJ1-1; 8 nucleotides line up with TRBD1. Losses at the gene ends were 7 bases for V and 2 bases for J; bases not matched to a gene: 3. Germline loops: CDR1 SEHNR, CDR2 FQNEAQ (reference sequence). There are 13 residues in the CDR3. The DNA of the CDR3 is TGTGCCAGCACAGGGGGCACTAACACTGAAGCTTTCTTT. Translated, it gives CASTGGTNTEAFF. The full variable domain, completed using reference TRBV7-9 and TRBJ1-1, is DTGVSQNPRHKITKRGQNVTFRCDPISEHNRLYWYRQTLGQGPEFLTYFQNEAQLEKSRLLSDRFSAERPKGSFSTLEIQRTEQGDSAMYLCASTGGTNTEAFFGQGTRLTVV.

V gene TRBV7-9 combines with J gene TRBJ1-1; 7 nucleotides align to TRBD1. This CDR3 is built from 12 residues. The germline V gene has CDR1 SEHNR and CDR2 FQNEAQ (reference sequence). The junction had 7 bases not matched to a gene; V was cut back by 5 bases and J by 10 bases. CDR3 protein: CASSRQGPRAFF. The DNA for the CDR3 is TGTGCCAGCAGCAGACAGGGCCCACGAGCTTTCTTT.

V and J are TRBV19 and TRBJ1-5; 7 bases agree with TRBD1. V shed 7 bases, J shed 7 bases, and the junction held 10 bases outside the gene matches. Germline-derived CDR1 and CDR2 are LNHDA and SQIVND (reference sequence). The CDR3 sequence is 14 residues long. Written as DNA, the CDR3 is TGTGCCAGTACGCAGGGGGTCATGTCACAGCCCCAGCATTTT. It translates to CASTQGVMSQPQHF.

The chain employs TRBV7-8 and TRBJ1-2; 8 bases line up with TRBD1. V trimming: 4 bases; J trimming: 2 bases; junction bases outside the gene matches: 6. The CDR3 sequence is 15 residues long. Germline-derived CDR1 and CDR2 are SGHVS and FQNEAQ. CDR3 in amino acids: CASSSNRGGNYGYTF. DNA for the CDR3: TGTGCCAGCAGCTCTAACAGGGGGGGCAACTATGGCTACACCTTC.

The CDR3 sequence is CASSFGATNEKLFF. DNA of the CDR3: TGTGCCAGCAGTTTCGGAGCAACTAATGAAAAACTGTTTTTT. V and J are TRBV28 and TRBJ1-4; no firm D call. Germline V gene data show CDR1 as MDHEN and CDR2 as SYDVKM. The V gene lost 3 bases and the J gene lost 0 bases, with 5 bases spanning the gap. CDR3 length equals 14 residues.

The CDR3 DNA reads TGTGCCAGCAGCTTAGTAGCGGGCTCCTCGGGGAGTTTATCCGAGCAGTACTTC. It codes for CASSLVAGSSGSLSEQYF. The rearrangement links TRBV7-6 to TRBJ2-7; TRBD2 agrees at 7 bases. V was pared by 1 base and J by 6 bases, with 18 bases of the junction left unmatched. This CDR3 comprises 18 residues. From germline, CDR1 is SGHVS and CDR2 FNYEAQ.

The chain couples TRBV6-1 to TRBJ2-7; 8 nucleotides line up with TRBD2. Germline lookup yields CDR1 MNHNS and CDR2 SASEGT. There are 16 residues in the CDR3. J was trimmed by 4 bases and V by 2 bases; bases with no gene match: 10. CDR3 in DNA: TGTGCCAGCAGTGAATATCCTAGCGGGCAAATTTACGAGCAGTACTTC. Amino acid sequence: CASSEYPSGQIYEQYF.